The subject of this entry is one TCR beta chain. This entry belongs to a study of T-cell reconstitution after alpha-beta-depleted transplantation in children. The CDR3 is 17 amino acids. V shed 6 bases and J shed 0 bases, with 20 bases lying between them. For TCRbeta, the library was prepared with unique molecular identifiers. Each CDR3 protein is one row after TCRdb ran MiXCR on the PCR reads. The repertoire holds hundreds of thousands of distinct CDR3 sequences, with over 10% as singletons. The clonotype comes from a male patient between 5 and 17 years old who had a stem cell transplant for acute myeloid leukemia, so the T cells may come from the graft donor. This chain uses TRBV12-3 or TRBV12-4 with TRBJ2-5; unclear D gene. The sequencing used PBMCs, mostly from graft donor cells, collected 360 days after TCRalphabeta/CD19-depleted stem cell transplant. The chain's CDR3 is CASRPPALKEDQETQYF. Written as DNA, the CDR3 is TGTGCCAGCAGGCCCCCGGCCCTTAAAGAAGACCAAGAGACCCAGTACTTC.